A selection of T cell receptor beta chains follows, all from one sample in a study of cytomegalovirus exposure and HLA in healthy donors. Libraries were prepared by immunoSEQ multiplex PCR; TCRdb keeps only in-frame clonotypes and omits some of them. The sample lists around 50,000 clones; 94% were seen once. The sequenced sample was PBMCs. Source of these receptors: a woman between 18 and 29 years old in good health and CMV-seropositive. CDR3s include the opening cysteine and the closing phenylalanine or tryptophan. Each record gives: V gene, J gene, clone size, D gene, CDR3 DNA, CDR3 protein. The D gene is left open where the match is weak. Clone sizes are given selectively: once, few, many, or a class where the clone is expanded.

v_gene: TRBV19
j_gene: TRBJ1-5
abundance: -
d_gene: -
CDR3nt: TGTGCCAGTAAGAGTAACCCGGGTAGCAATCAGCCCCAGCATTTT
CDR3aa: CASKSNPGSNQPQHF

v_gene: TRBV7-2
j_gene: TRBJ1-2
abundance: -
d_gene: -
CDR3nt: TGTGCCAGCACCTCGGGAGGAGGATTCTATGGCTACACCTTC
CDR3aa: CASTSGGGFYGYTF

v_gene: TRBV27
j_gene: TRBJ1-2
abundance: -
d_gene: -
CDR3nt: TGTGCCAGCAGGGCGGCAGGGGCTGATGGCTACACCTTC
CDR3aa: CASRAAGADGYTF

v_gene: TRBV7-2
j_gene: TRBJ2-5
abundance: once
d_gene: TRBD2
CDR3nt: TGTGCCAGCAGCTTAGTGGGGACTAGCCGGGCCGGTCGGGAGACCCAGTACTTC
CDR3aa: CASSLVGTSRAGRETQYF

v_gene: TRBV6-5
j_gene: TRBJ1-2
abundance: -
d_gene: -
CDR3nt: TGTGCCAGCAGTTACTCCCAGGGAGGCGGCTATGGCTACACCTTC
CDR3aa: CASSYSQGGGYGYTF

v_gene: TRBV13
j_gene: TRBJ2-1
abundance: -
d_gene: TRBD2
CDR3nt: TGTGCCAGCAGCCCGGAACTAGCGGGAGTGCCCAATGAGCAGTTCTTC
CDR3aa: CASSPELAGVPNEQFF

v_gene: TRBV7-9
j_gene: TRBJ1-1
abundance: -
d_gene: TRBD1
CDR3nt: TGTGCCAGCAGCCGACAGGGAAGTCCCACTGAAGCTTTCTTT
CDR3aa: CASSRQGSPTEAFF

v_gene: TRBV9
j_gene: TRBJ2-7
abundance: -
d_gene: TRBD2
CDR3nt: TGTGCCAGCAGCGTCGGGACTAGCGGGGACTACGAGCAGTACTTC
CDR3aa: CASSVGTSGDYEQYF

v_gene: TRBV27
j_gene: TRBJ1-1
abundance: -
d_gene: TRBD1
CDR3nt: TGTGCCAGCAGTCCCCGGGACAGAGGTGGCACTGAAGCTTTCTTT
CDR3aa: CASSPRDRGGTEAFF

v_gene: TRBV28
j_gene: TRBJ1-5
abundance: -
d_gene: -
CDR3nt: TGTGCCAGCAGCGCCTCGCAGGGGCGAGGTCAGCCCCAGCATTTT
CDR3aa: CASSASQGRGQPQHF

v_gene: TRBV19
j_gene: TRBJ2-7
abundance: -
d_gene: -
CDR3nt: TGTGCCAGTGCCCGAGAACTAGGGGGTTACGAGCAGTACTTC
CDR3aa: CASARELGGYEQYF

v_gene: TRBV27
j_gene: TRBJ1-1
abundance: -
d_gene: TRBD1
CDR3nt: TGTGCCAGCAGTTTCGGGACAGGGCTGAACACTGAAGCTTTCTTT
CDR3aa: CASSFGTGLNTEAFF

v_gene: TRBV28
j_gene: TRBJ1-2
abundance: -
d_gene: TRBD1
CDR3nt: TGTGCCAGCAGTTTGACAGGGAGGCACTATGGCTACACCTTC
CDR3aa: CASSLTGRHYGYTF

v_gene: TRBV27
j_gene: TRBJ2-5
abundance: once
d_gene: -
CDR3nt: TGTGCCAGCAGTTTATCTCCGTGGGGCGGTCAAGAGACCCAGTACTTC
CDR3aa: CASSLSPWGGQETQYF

v_gene: TRBV6-1
j_gene: TRBJ2-2
abundance: -
d_gene: TRBD2
CDR3nt: TGTGCCAGCGGGGGGGGAAACACCGGGGAGCTGTTTTTT
CDR3aa: CASGGGNTGELFF

v_gene: TRBV28
j_gene: TRBJ2-3
abundance: -
d_gene: TRBD2
CDR3nt: TGTGCCAGCAGTTTATTCCGGGGGGGTAGCACAGATACGCAGTATTTT
CDR3aa: CASSLFRGGSTDTQYF

v_gene: TRBV7-9
j_gene: TRBJ2-1
abundance: -
d_gene: TRBD2
CDR3nt: TGTGCCAGCAGCTTTGGTAGCGGGGACTACAATGAGCAGTTCTTC
CDR3aa: CASSFGSGDYNEQFF

v_gene: TRBV10-3
j_gene: TRBJ1-1
abundance: once
d_gene: TRBD1
CDR3nt: TGTGCCACCGAGGGGGGACAGGGATATAATGCTTTCTTT
CDR3aa: CATEGGQGYNAFF

v_gene: TRBV7-8
j_gene: TRBJ2-1
abundance: -
d_gene: TRBD2
CDR3nt: TGTGCCAGCAGCTTTGGCGGGACTAGCGTCTACAATGAGCAGTTCTTC
CDR3aa: CASSFGGTSVYNEQFF

v_gene: TRBV7-3
j_gene: TRBJ2-1
abundance: -
d_gene: TRBD2
CDR3nt: TGTGCCAGCAGCACCCGGGAGGGGTCAACGGAGTTCTTC
CDR3aa: CASSTREGSTEFF

v_gene: TRBV19
j_gene: TRBJ2-3
abundance: -
d_gene: -
CDR3nt: TGTGCCAGTAGTGGTCGACAGTCAGATACGCAGTATTTT
CDR3aa: CASSGRQSDTQYF

v_gene: TRBV6-5
j_gene: TRBJ2-7
abundance: -
d_gene: TRBD1
CDR3nt: TGTGCCAGCAGACTGACAGGGCAACCCTACGAGCAGTACTTC
CDR3aa: CASRLTGQPYEQYF

v_gene: TRBV6-1
j_gene: TRBJ2-7
abundance: -
d_gene: -
CDR3nt: TGTGCCAGCAGTGAAGCGCGTGAGCAGTACTTC
CDR3aa: CASSEAREQYF

v_gene: TRBV5-1
j_gene: TRBJ1-4
abundance: once
d_gene: TRBD1
CDR3nt: TGCGCCAGCAGCTTAGGACAGGGGGCGCGTGAGGAAAAACTGTTTTTT
CDR3aa: CASSLGQGAREEKLFF

v_gene: TRBV21-1
j_gene: TRBJ2-6
abundance: -
d_gene: -
CDR3nt: TGTGCCAGCAGCAAAAGGATCAGGACAGGAGACTCTGGGGCCAACGTCCTGACTTTC
CDR3aa: CASSKRIRTGDSGANVLTF

v_gene: TRBV6-5
j_gene: TRBJ2-5
abundance: -
d_gene: -
CDR3nt: TGTGCCAGCAAACCGCACGGCCAAGAGACCCAGTACTTC
CDR3aa: CASKPHGQETQYF

v_gene: TRBV5-1
j_gene: TRBJ2-2
abundance: -
d_gene: TRBD1
CDR3nt: TGCGCCAGCGGGGGACAGGGGGTCGGCACCGGGGAGCTGTTTTTT
CDR3aa: CASGGQGVGTGELFF

v_gene: TRBV28
j_gene: TRBJ2-7
abundance: once
d_gene: -
CDR3nt: TGTGCCAGCAGCCCAGGACTGAATTCCTACGAGCAGTACTTC
CDR3aa: CASSPGLNSYEQYF

v_gene: TRBV2
j_gene: TRBJ2-5
abundance: -
d_gene: TRBD2
CDR3nt: TGTGCCAGCCATTTAGCGGGGGAGACCCAGTACTTC
CDR3aa: CASHLAGETQYF

v_gene: TRBV5-1
j_gene: TRBJ2-1
abundance: -
d_gene: -
CDR3nt: TGCGCCAGCAGACGACGGACAGAATCCTACAATGAGCAGTTCTTC
CDR3aa: CASRRRTESYNEQFF

v_gene: TRBV6-5
j_gene: TRBJ2-7
abundance: -
d_gene: -
CDR3nt: TGTGCCAGCCGAGTCCTCGGGACCTACGAGCAGTACTTC
CDR3aa: CASRVLGTYEQYF

v_gene: TRBV12-5
j_gene: TRBJ1-2
abundance: -
d_gene: TRBD1
CDR3nt: TGTGCTAGTGGTGACCTACTAGGACAGGAAAGGCATGGCTACACCTTC
CDR3aa: CASGDLLGQERHGYTF

v_gene: TRBV2
j_gene: TRBJ1-4
abundance: -
d_gene: -
CDR3nt: TGTGCCACCCGCAGTGCAACTAATGAAAAACTGTTTTTT
CDR3aa: CATRSATNEKLFF

v_gene: TRBV27
j_gene: TRBJ1-1
abundance: once
d_gene: -
CDR3nt: TGTGCCAGCAGTTTATTGACAGGAAGCACTGAAGCTTTCTTT
CDR3aa: CASSLLTGSTEAFF

v_gene: TRBV11-2
j_gene: TRBJ2-1
abundance: once
d_gene: TRBD2
CDR3nt: TGTGCCAGCAGCTTCTACGGCGGGAGATTCGATGAGCAGTTCTTC
CDR3aa: CASSFYGGRFDEQFF

v_gene: TRBV6-5
j_gene: TRBJ1-1
abundance: -
d_gene: -
CDR3nt: TGTGCCAGCAACGACCGGGAGGAAGCTTTCTTT
CDR3aa: CASNDREEAFF

v_gene: TRBV5-1
j_gene: TRBJ1-3
abundance: -
d_gene: -
CDR3nt: TGCGCCAGCAGCTTGGCGGGGGTTGGAAACACCATATATTTT
CDR3aa: CASSLAGVGNTIYF

v_gene: TRBV28
j_gene: TRBJ2-1
abundance: -
d_gene: TRBD2
CDR3nt: TGTGCCAGCAGTTTAGCGGGAGCGTCCTACAATGAGCAGTTCTTC
CDR3aa: CASSLAGASYNEQFF

v_gene: TRBV2
j_gene: TRBJ2-7
abundance: -
d_gene: TRBD2
CDR3nt: TGTGCCAGCACGTCCGGAGGTGCGGGAGGGCCGAAGTACGAGCAGTACTTC
CDR3aa: CASTSGGAGGPKYEQYF

v_gene: TRBV27
j_gene: TRBJ2-7
abundance: -
d_gene: TRBD2
CDR3nt: TGTGCCAGCAGTTTCGGGACTAGCGGGAGTGACGAGCAGTACTTC
CDR3aa: CASSFGTSGSDEQYF

v_gene: TRBV30
j_gene: TRBJ1-4
abundance: -
d_gene: -
CDR3nt: TGTGCCTGGAGCTTAGGGGGAATATGGTTTTTT
CDR3aa: CAWSLGGIWFF

v_gene: TRBV4-2
j_gene: TRBJ2-1
abundance: -
d_gene: TRBD2
CDR3nt: TGTGCCAGCAGCCAAGACGCGACTAGCGGGAGTCCCTACAATGAGCAGTTCTTC
CDR3aa: CASSQDATSGSPYNEQFF

v_gene: TRBV28
j_gene: TRBJ2-7
abundance: once
d_gene: -
CDR3nt: TGTGCCAGCAGTCCCGCCACTGGCGGATACGAGCAGTACTTC
CDR3aa: CASSPATGGYEQYF

v_gene: TRBV5-4
j_gene: TRBJ1-3
abundance: -
d_gene: -
CDR3nt: TGTGCCAGCAGCTTGCGGGGGGCGAGTGGAAACACCATATATTTT
CDR3aa: CASSLRGASGNTIYF

v_gene: TRBV9
j_gene: TRBJ2-7
abundance: -
d_gene: -
CDR3nt: TGTGCCAGCAGCGTAGGGAGCGGGTTCGCCTACGAGCAGTACTTC
CDR3aa: CASSVGSGFAYEQYF

v_gene: TRBV7-2
j_gene: TRBJ1-1
abundance: -
d_gene: TRBD1
CDR3nt: TGTGCCAGCAGCATCGGGGACAGGCAAACTGAAGCTTTCTTT
CDR3aa: CASSIGDRQTEAFF

v_gene: TRBV14
j_gene: TRBJ2-3
abundance: -
d_gene: TRBD2
CDR3nt: TGTGCCACCCGGACTAGCGGGAACACAGATACGCAGTATTTT
CDR3aa: CATRTSGNTDTQYF

v_gene: TRBV7-9
j_gene: TRBJ2-7
abundance: -
d_gene: TRBD2
CDR3nt: TGTGCCAGCAGCTCGCCGGGACTAGGAGTCGAGCAGTACTTC
CDR3aa: CASSSPGLGVEQYF

v_gene: TRBV9
j_gene: TRBJ2-7
abundance: -
d_gene: TRBD1
CDR3nt: TGTGCCAGCAGCCCCGGGACAGCCGTCTCCTACGAGCAGTACTTC
CDR3aa: CASSPGTAVSYEQYF

v_gene: TRBV10-3
j_gene: TRBJ1-5
abundance: -
d_gene: -
CDR3nt: TGTGCCATCAGTGACCAGGTGCAGCCCCAGCATTTT
CDR3aa: CAISDQVQPQHF